This T cell receptor (beta chain) was obtained from a study of T cells in Graves' hyperthyroidism and ophthalmopathy. TCR beta CDR3 regions were amplified from RNA. The HTBI primer set was used in a first-round RT-PCR of the TCR CDR3. MiXCR, applied by TCRdb to the multiplex PCR reads, yields one record per CDR3 protein. The sample has hundreds of thousands of distinct CDR3 sequences, approximately 25% seen once; the top ten hold 11%. The CDR3 has 12 residues. Trimming took 3 bases from V and 1 from J, leaving 6 bases between them. Germline CDR1 reads DFQATT; CDR2 reads SNEGSKA (reference sequence). The sequence derives from a woman younger than 45 with Graves' ophthalmopathy. The sample was blood. The chain links TRBV20-1 to TRBJ2-5; unclear D gene. CDR3 region: CSASRPQETQYF. The CDR3 region has the DNA TGCAGTGCTAGTAGACCCCAAGAGACCCAGTACTTC.